These T cell receptor beta chains were read from a single sample in a study of Graves' ophthalmopathy and Graves' hyperthyroidism. TCRdb reprocessed the multiplex PCR reads with MiXCR, giving one entry per CDR3 protein. The table has hundreds of thousands of distinct CDR3 sequences, 35% to 45% seen once; the top ten hold around 3.3%. What was sequenced was peripheral blood. These receptors were taken from an adult man with Graves' ophthalmopathy. CDR3s leave out the opening cysteine and the closing phenylalanine or tryptophan. Clone size is shown for a subset of rows, as once, few, many or a class of expanded clone.

V	length	J	size	CDR3
TRBV6-5	11	TRBJ2-7	few	ASIAGRGYEQY
TRBV19	14	TRBJ2-7	many	ASSSTGTGMKSEQY
TRBV25-1	15	TRBJ2-7	.	ASSQEEPDRGRNEQY
TRBV29-1	12	TRBJ2-1	.	SVLGETPLNEQF
TRBV11-1	11	TRBJ2-7	.	ASSVELSGEQY
TRBV12-3/TRBV12-4	14	TRBJ2-7	.	ASSSSRQGAGNEQY
TRBV6-5	12	TRBJ1-1	few	ASSYLTGTPEAF
TRBV7-8	12	TRBJ2-7	.	ASSLVAGLYEQY
TRBV5-1	12	TRBJ1-6	many	ASSLAGRGSPLH
TRBV3-1	13	TRBJ2-3	.	ASSQLKRGTDTQY
TRBV5-1	12	TRBJ1-6	many	ASSLQGLRSPLH
TRBV6-2/TRBV6-3	12	TRBJ1-2	many	ASSYDGANYGYT
TRBV7-6	14	TRBJ2-5	.	ASSGQLAERQETQY
TRBV7-9	11	TRBJ1-4	.	ASSNQGGEKLF
TRBV5-1	11	TRBJ2-7	many	ASSLGTLDEQY
TRBV29-1	14	TRBJ2-7	.	SVELRGDTGVYEQY
TRBV15	15	TRBJ2-6	.	ATSSLGDYSGANVLT
TRBV11-2	13	TRBJ2-7	.	ASSLGGLNTYEQY
TRBV10-3	11	TRBJ2-5	.	AISEGRQETQY
TRBV12-3/TRBV12-4	13	TRBJ2-7	.	ASSQGQESSYEQY
TRBV24-1	11	TRBJ1-2	.	ATTQGAGYGYT
TRBV7-3	11	TRBJ2-2	many	ASSGDMTGELF
TRBV20-1	10	TRBJ2-5	few	SAPSSGETQY
TRBV19	12	TRBJ1-1	many	ASSIGTLGTEAF
TRBV10-3	12	TRBJ2-2	many	AISEQAGTGELF
TRBV20-1	15	TRBJ2-5	many	SASFGFVAGVQETQY
TRBV29-1	12	TRBJ1-5	.	SVGRTGVIQPQH
TRBV29-1	10	TRBJ1-1	many	SVSRGGAEAF
TRBV7-2	12	TRBJ1-2	many	ASSFAQPYHGYT
TRBV10-3	10	TRBJ1-6	few	ASVHYDSPLH
TRBV20-1	12	TRBJ1-4	many	SARKGTGLEKLF
TRBV7-9	10	TRBJ1-2	many	ASSAGFGSYT
TRBV6-6	12	TRBJ2-7	few	ASSSRQGPYEQY
TRBV10-3	11	TRBJ1-2	.	AISDPGNDGYT
TRBV29-1	9	TRBJ1-1	.	SPTGYTEAF
TRBV7-9	15	.	.	ASSLRLAGGPGNEQF
TRBV10-2	10	TRBJ1-2	.	ASRGQGHGYT
TRBV7-8	14	TRBJ2-6	many	ASSLDGTSGANVLT
TRBV20-1	12	TRBJ1-6	many	SAGQGRDNSPLH
TRBV12-3/TRBV12-4	14	TRBJ2-7	.	ASSFLGTGTSYEQY
TRBV10-1	15	TRBJ1-2	many	ASSLRVQGALSYGYT
TRBV10-3	11	TRBJ2-5	.	ASSEGLGGAQY
TRBV7-9	14	TRBJ1-1	.	ASSPREKQRGSEAF
TRBV7-9	11	TRBJ2-2	many	ASSSRPPGELF
TRBV7-9	14	TRBJ2-2	.	ASSLGRRQGSGELF
TRBV7-9	12	TRBJ1-2	many	ASSLRDRDYGYT
TRBV5-4	16	TRBJ1-2	few	ASSQYDSSVVSNYGYT
TRBV15	17	TRBJ2-6	.	ASSPFEGALASGANVLT
TRBV3-1	13	TRBJ2-7	few	ASSPRTSGSLEQY
TRBV29-1	13	TRBJ1-1	.	SARTLGTENTEAF
TRBV29-1	15	TRBJ1-3	.	SVGRTGALNYGYTIY
TRBV7-3	13	TRBJ2-2	many	ASSSPGQGSGELF
TRBV24-1	12	TRBJ1-2	many	ATSERTMNYGYT
TRBV27	11	TRBJ2-5	.	ASRMGGKETQY
TRBV7-3	8	TRBJ2-2	.	ASSSGGGE
TRBV7-9	13	.	.	ASSPSPGQFDEQF
TRBV7-3	13	TRBJ1-2	.	ASSPPASGRKGYT